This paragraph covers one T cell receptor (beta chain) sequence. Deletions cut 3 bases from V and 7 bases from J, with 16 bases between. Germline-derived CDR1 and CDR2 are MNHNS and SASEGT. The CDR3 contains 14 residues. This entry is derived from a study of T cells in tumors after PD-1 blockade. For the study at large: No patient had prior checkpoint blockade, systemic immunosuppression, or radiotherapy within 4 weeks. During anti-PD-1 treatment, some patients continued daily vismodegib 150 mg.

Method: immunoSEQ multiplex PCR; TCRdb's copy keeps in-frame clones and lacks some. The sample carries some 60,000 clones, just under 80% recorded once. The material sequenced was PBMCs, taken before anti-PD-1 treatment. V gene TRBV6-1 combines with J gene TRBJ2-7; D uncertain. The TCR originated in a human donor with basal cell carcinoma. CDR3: CASSEGWFQLEQYF. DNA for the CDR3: TGTGCCAGCAGTGAGGGGTGGTTCCAATTAGAGCAGTACTTC.